This T cell receptor (beta chain) was recovered during a study of control samples from healthy donors and cancer patients (dated by TCRdb to between 2020 and 2021). Library prep was done by the immunoSEQ multiplex PCR assay. Here the immuneACCESS table is served through TCRdb, limited to in-frame sequences with V and J called. Missing clones are a known gap in these copies; in checked studies unresolved V genes cover under half, and the rest lacks a known reason. This sample has 65,000 to 85,000 clones in its table, and around 90% of those were observed once. The ten largest clones capture 8% to 10% of the sample. In regard to this clone: The antigen it recognizes is unknown. Per-base qualities were not stored, and no clone one base away is much larger.

The TCR comes from a woman between 45 and 65 years old with colorectal cancer. Material for sequencing was PBMCs.

Here the CDR3 is given as CASSQLGSNYGYTF. The base sequence is TGCGCCAGCAGCCAACTCGGATCAAACTATGGCTACACCTTC. This chain is built from TRBV4-1 and TRBJ1-2, with no reliable assignment of the D segment. The CDR3 covers 14 residues, taking in both the cysteine and the phenylalanine. Only the CDR3 part of the read is kept: 42 bases, read in frame from the first base. Via the germline V gene, CDR1 is MGHRA and CDR2 YSYEKL. V gives up 2 bases and J gives up 2 bases, and the segment between their germline ends measures 9 bases.